One T cell receptor beta chain is described in this entry. What it binds is not known. The record originates from a study of Ad26.COV2.S vaccination and SARS-CoV-2 variants. Findings of the study overall: Breadth of non-spike TCRs did not differ between vaccinees and placebo recipients.

The V gene's germline CDR1 is MGHRA and CDR2 YSYEKL. The CDR3 runs to 13 residues. Trimming shortened V by 3 bases and J by 4 bases, and 7 bases separated the two germline ends. The table came from immunoSEQ multiplex PCR; TCRdb's copy has only in-frame clones and leaves some out. The table records around 140,000 clones, roughly 88% of them present only once. The chain has TRBV4-1 and TRBJ1-5; TRBD1 is a possible D gene (5 bases). The sequence was obtained from a human donor who had recovered from COVID-19. The sequencing here drew on peripheral blood, taken after recovery from COVID-19. CDR3 sequence reads: CASSQGRNQPQHF. CDR3 nucleotide sequence: TGCGCCAGCAGCCAGGGACGTAATCAGCCCCAGCATTTT.